This T cell receptor beta chain derives from a study of blood T cell repertoires in COVID-19 (dated by TCRdb to between 2020 and 2021). Turning to the overall study: Collaborator samples came from the United States, Italy and Spain and covered acute and convalescent phases of COVID-19. The material from the prospective study consisted of cDNA or gDNA derived from T cells, B-cell-depleted T cells, or PBMCs. The dataset comprised deeply sampled blood TCRbeta repertoires from subjects exposed to, actively infected with, or recovered from COVID-19. The repertoires were released in a freely available public database intended as a resource for research on the immune response to SARS-CoV-2. The samples were drawn from two sources: the first 160 participants of the ongoing ImmuneRACE study, and approximately 1,300 subjects contributed by 6 global collaborators. Nearly every sample came with metadata listing a de-identified subject ID, COVID-19 status, age in years and sex. Where available, HLA class I and class II types were taken from metadata supplied by the sample provider and were not determined by assay-based typing.

From the cysteine up to the phenylalanine, the CDR3 has a length of 18 residues. Here the CDR3 DNA is all that survives: 54 bases in frame from base 1. Reading the germline V gene (reference sequence) gives CDR1 SGHKS and CDR2 YYEKEE. V is reduced by 2 bases and J by 3 bases, leaving a spacing of 23 bases between them. Points the paper makes about the study in general: Clinical and demographic metadata were provided uncurated, with the amount varying by source and participant.

On this clone itself: Its specific antigen is unknown. One base away there is no much larger clone; base qualities are not given.

TCRbeta CDR3 regions were amplified from genomic DNA using the immunoSEQ Assay, a bias-controlled multiplex PCR. Turning to the authors' computational methods: Nucleated cell counts per sample were estimated from amplification of reference gene primers within the assay. To quantify the absolute abundance of each unique TCRbeta CDR3 rearrangement, sequence reads were collapsed and filtered. For each sample, productive Simpson clonality was calculated by taking the square root of Simpson's diversity index across productive rearrangements. Entries here come from immuneACCESS through TCRdb and include only in-frame sequences with V and J called. Some clones fail to appear in such tables; in the studies checked, an unresolved V gene covers under half of the shortfall, and the cause of the remainder is unknown. From that table come the V and J calls and clone size; the DNA was used to work out D and trimming. The sample contains around 310,000 clones, 70% to 90% of them found a single time. The ten top clones hold around 13% of the sample.

The collaborating institutions used their own protocols to collect whole blood in K2EDTA tubes. For TCRbeta analysis, collaborators shipped samples as frozen whole blood, isolated PBMCs, or DNA extracted from either of those sample types. This clonotype was obtained from a woman aged 55-70 years with acute or convalescent COVID-19. Sequencing was carried out using peripheral blood. The rearranged chain carries TRBV5-5 and TRBJ1-1; the best D guess is TRBD1, with 5 bases matching. For the CDR3, the sequence is CASSFSWWAGDGDTEAFF. The DNA reads TGTGCCAGCAGCTTTAGCTGGTGGGCGGGGGACGGTGACACTGAAGCTTTCTTT.